This T cell receptor (beta chain) was documented in a study of T-cell reconstitution after alpha-beta-depleted transplantation in children. Study-wide results and caveats: Several hundred graft clones that had expanded were reportedly the source of alpha-beta T cells about two months after transplant. Diversity of TCRbeta at day 60 was high in some patients, arising from surviving recipient T cells and thymic progenitors. One year post-transplant, T-cell counts and diversity were largely derived from T cells produced anew.

About this clonotype: Its target is unknown. Compared with germline, one end of the junction differs, possibly owing to a read error.

Germline CDR1 is DFQATT and CDR2 is SNEGSKA (reference sequence). The CDR3 is 15 amino acids. Library preparation (for TCRbeta) was performed with unique molecular identifiers. TCRdb analysed the PCR reads with MiXCR anew, one entry per CDR3 protein. The repertoire includes about 590,000 distinct CDR3 sequences, over 10% of them detected once, and about 2.2% sits in the top ten. The source of this sequence is a male patient younger than 18 who had a stem cell transplant for acute myeloid leukemia, so the T cells may come from the graft donor. The genes are TRBV20-1 and TRBJ2-1; 9 bases map to TRBD2. This specimen consisted of PBMCs, mostly from graft donor cells, obtained 360 days after TCRalphabeta/CD19-depleted stem cell transplant. CDR3 DNA: TGCTGTGCTACTGAGCGGGAGGTCTCCTACAATGAGCAGTTCTTC. Amino acids: CCATEREVSYNEQFF.